These T cell receptor beta chains were read from a single sample in a study of blood T cell repertoires in COVID-19. Data came from immunoSEQ multiplex PCR; TCRdb stores just in-frame clones and leaves some out. The table shows around 200,000 clones, with about nine tenths occurring only once. Input material: peripheral blood. Every receptor here comes from a man aged 25-40 years with acute or convalescent COVID-19. The CDR3 runs from the conserved cysteine through the conserved F or W. The D gene is left open where the match is weak. Some rows mark clone size as missing; the rest say once, few, many or name a class of expanded clone.

j_call clone_size v_call d_call cdr3_aa cdr3_nt
TRBJ1-2 NA TRBV11-3 TRBD1 CASSLFTGGHNYGYTF TGTGCCAGCAGCTTATTTACAGGGGGCCATAACTATGGCTACACCTTC
TRBJ2-7 NA TRBV28 NA CASSLPPPPRQYF TGTGCCAGCAGTTTACCCCCCCCTCCTCGGCAGTACTTC
TRBJ1-6 NA TRBV6-5 TRBD1 CASSNLDRGHNSPLHF TGTGCCAGCAGTAACTTGGACAGGGGGCATAATTCACCCCTCCACTTT
TRBJ1-1 NA TRBV19 NA CASSRNRDNTEAFF TGTGCCAGTAGTAGAAACAGGGATAACACTGAAGCTTTCTTT
TRBJ2-7 once TRBV29-1 TRBD1 CSVTGTGAYEQYF TGCAGCGTTACCGGGACAGGGGCCTACGAGCAGTACTTC
TRBJ1-1 NA TRBV30 NA CAWSVVKGTEAFF TGTGCCTGGAGTGTAGTGAAGGGGACTGAAGCTTTCTTT
TRBJ1-5 NA TRBV28 NA CASSGGQPQHF TGTGCCAGCAGCGGTGGTCAGCCCCAGCATTTT
TRBJ2-7 NA TRBV19 TRBD1 CASSDRGGPYEQYF TGTGCCAGTAGTGACAGGGGGGGACCCTACGAGCAGTACTTC
TRBJ2-5 NA TRBV5-4 NA CASSRLVGETQYF TGTGCCAGCAGTCGACTAGTCGGCGAGACCCAGTACTTC
TRBJ2-7 NA TRBV5-1 NA CASSLQGGSYEQYF TGCGCCAGCAGCTTGCAGGGGGGCTCCTACGAGCAGTACTTC
TRBJ1-2 NA TRBV6-5 NA CASRAGTPQGTF TGTGCCAGCAGAGCCGGGACACCCCAAGGCACCTTC
TRBJ1-1 NA TRBV5-1 NA CASSFGQGRTNTEAFF TGCGCCAGCAGCTTTGGGCAGGGGCGCACCAACACTGAAGCTTTCTTT
TRBJ2-5 NA TRBV5-1 TRBD2 CASSWNLAGGSETQYF TGCGCCAGCAGCTGGAATCTAGCGGGAGGATCCGAGACCCAGTACTTC
TRBJ2-1 NA TRBV10-1 NA CASSESTGPNEQFF TGCGCCAGCAGTGAGAGCACAGGGCCCAATGAGCAGTTCTTC
TRBJ2-5 NA TRBV15 NA CATSRDSTQETQYF TGTGCCACCAGCAGAGATTCTACCCAAGAGACCCAGTACTTC
TRBJ1-1 NA TRBV30 NA CAWSMRRNTEAFF TGTGCCTGGAGTATGCGGAGAAACACTGAAGCTTTCTTT
TRBJ2-2 NA TRBV28 NA CASSLPTGELFF TGTGCCAGCAGTTTACCTACCGGGGAGCTGTTTTTT
TRBJ1-2 NA TRBV5-1 NA CASSLAVRGIPYGYTF TGCGCCAGCAGCTTGGCTGTTAGGGGGATACCCTATGGCTACACCTTC
TRBJ2-7 NA TRBV11-2 NA CASSPTVYEQYF TGTGCCAGCAGCCCGACAGTCTACGAGCAGTACTTC
TRBJ2-7 NA TRBV23-1 NA CASSHSTPDRISYEQYF TGCGCCAGCAGTCACTCCACTCCCGACAGAATATCCTACGAGCAGTACTTC
TRBJ2-2 NA TRBV3-1/TRBV3-2 NA CASSQDGTPPGELFF TGTGCCAGCAGCCAAGACGGGACTCCCCCCGGGGAGCTGTTTTTT
TRBJ2-7 NA TRBV7-8 TRBD1 CASSLDGTVSYEQYF TGTGCCAGCAGCTTAGACGGGACAGTCTCCTACGAGCAGTACTTC
TRBJ1-4 NA TRBV7-9 TRBD1 CASSRPGQGATNEKLFF TGTGCCAGCAGCAGGCCGGGACAGGGAGCAACTAATGAAAAACTGTTTTTT
TRBJ1-2 NA TRBV7-9 TRBD1 CASSLREAGGEANYGYTF TGTGCCAGCAGCTTAAGAGAGGCAGGGGGAGAAGCTAACTATGGCTACACCTTC
TRBJ2-2 NA TRBV7-8 TRBD1 CASSLFRGTGELFF TGTGCCAGCAGCTTATTCAGGGGGACCGGGGAGCTGTTTTTT
TRBJ1-5 NA TRBV7-9 NA CASSLSQGDGNQPQHF TGTGCCAGCAGCTTATCCCAGGGCGACGGCAATCAGCCCCAGCATTTT
TRBJ2-7 NA TRBV10-3 TRBD1 CAISEVQGGSYEQYF TGTGCCATCAGTGAAGTACAGGGGGGATCCTACGAGCAGTACTTC
TRBJ1-1 once TRBV27 TRBD1 CASSRKRPGQENTEAFF TGTGCCAGCAGCAGAAAAAGGCCGGGACAGGAGAACACTGAAGCTTTCTTT
TRBJ1-6 NA TRBV5-6 NA CASSRGQIYNSPLHF TGTGCCAGCAGCCGAGGACAGATTTATAATTCACCCCTCCACTTT